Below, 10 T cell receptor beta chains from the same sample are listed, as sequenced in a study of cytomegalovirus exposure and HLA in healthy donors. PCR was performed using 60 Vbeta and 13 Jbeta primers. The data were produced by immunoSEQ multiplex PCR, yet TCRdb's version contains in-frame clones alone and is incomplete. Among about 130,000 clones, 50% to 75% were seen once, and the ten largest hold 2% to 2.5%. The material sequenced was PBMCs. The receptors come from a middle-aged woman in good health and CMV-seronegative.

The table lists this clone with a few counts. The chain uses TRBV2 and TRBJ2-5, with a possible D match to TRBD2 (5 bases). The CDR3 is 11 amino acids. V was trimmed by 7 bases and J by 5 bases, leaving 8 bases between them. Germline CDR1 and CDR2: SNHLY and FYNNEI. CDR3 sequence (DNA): TGTGCCAGCAAATGGGAGGAGACCCAGTACTTC. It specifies CASKWEETQYF.

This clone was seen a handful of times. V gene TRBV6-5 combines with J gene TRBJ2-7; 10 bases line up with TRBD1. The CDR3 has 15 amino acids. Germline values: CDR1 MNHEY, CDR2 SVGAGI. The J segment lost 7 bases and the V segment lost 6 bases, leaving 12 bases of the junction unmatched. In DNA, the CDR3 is TGTGCCAGCAGGCGCGTGGGGACAGGGGCCCAAGAGCAGTACTTC. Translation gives CASRRVGTGAQEQYF.

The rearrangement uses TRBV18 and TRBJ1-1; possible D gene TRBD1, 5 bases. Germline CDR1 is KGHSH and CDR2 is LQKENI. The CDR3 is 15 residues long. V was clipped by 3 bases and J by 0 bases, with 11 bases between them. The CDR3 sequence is CASSPEGRLNTEAFF. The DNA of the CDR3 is TGTGCCAGCTCACCGGAGGGGCGCTTGAACACTGAAGCTTTCTTT.

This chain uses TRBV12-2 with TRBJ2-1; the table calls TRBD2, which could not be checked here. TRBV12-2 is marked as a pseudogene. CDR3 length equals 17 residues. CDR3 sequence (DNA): TGTGCAAGTCGCTTAGCGCAGTCCAGCGGGGGGGGGAATGAGCAGTTCTTC. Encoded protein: CASRLAQSSGGGNEQFF.

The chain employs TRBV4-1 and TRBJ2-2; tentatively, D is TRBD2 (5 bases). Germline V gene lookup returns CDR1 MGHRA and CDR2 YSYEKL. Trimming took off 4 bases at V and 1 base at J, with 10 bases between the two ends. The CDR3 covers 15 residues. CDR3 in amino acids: CASSRGAGNTGELFF. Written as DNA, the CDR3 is TGCGCCAGCAGCCGAGGCGCGGGGAACACCGGGGAGCTGTTTTTT.

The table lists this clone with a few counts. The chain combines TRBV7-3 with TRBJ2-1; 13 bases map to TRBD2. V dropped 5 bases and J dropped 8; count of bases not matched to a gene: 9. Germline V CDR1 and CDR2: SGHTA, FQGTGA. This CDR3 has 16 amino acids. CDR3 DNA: TGTGCCAGCAGCGGCAGACTAGCGGGGGGTCCTCATGAGCAGTTCTTC. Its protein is CASSGRLAGGPHEQFF.

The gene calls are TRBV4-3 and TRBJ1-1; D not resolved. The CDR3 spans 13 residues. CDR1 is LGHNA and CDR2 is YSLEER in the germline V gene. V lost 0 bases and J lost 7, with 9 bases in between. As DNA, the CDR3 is TGCGCCAGCAGCCAAGAGGAGGGAGATGAAGCTTTCTTT. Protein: CASSQEEGDEAFF.

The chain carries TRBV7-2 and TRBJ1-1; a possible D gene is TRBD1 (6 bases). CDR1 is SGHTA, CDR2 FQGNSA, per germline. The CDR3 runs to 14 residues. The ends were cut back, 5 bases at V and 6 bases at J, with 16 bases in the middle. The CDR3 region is CASSLGTSFPEAFF. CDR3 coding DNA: TGTGCCAGCAGCCTCGGGACATCTTTTCCTGAAGCTTTCTTT.

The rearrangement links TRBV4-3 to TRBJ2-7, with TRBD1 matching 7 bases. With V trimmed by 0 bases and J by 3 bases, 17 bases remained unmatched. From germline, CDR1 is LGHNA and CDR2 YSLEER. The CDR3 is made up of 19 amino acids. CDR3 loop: CASSQDKTLPDRVGYEQYF. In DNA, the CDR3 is TGCGCCAGCAGCCAAGATAAAACCCTGCCCGACAGGGTGGGCTACGAGCAGTACTTC.

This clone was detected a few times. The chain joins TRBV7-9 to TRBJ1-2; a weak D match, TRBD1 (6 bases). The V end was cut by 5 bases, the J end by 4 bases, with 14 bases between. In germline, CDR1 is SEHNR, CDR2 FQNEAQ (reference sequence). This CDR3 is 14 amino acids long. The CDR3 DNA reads TGTGCCAGCAGCCAGGGGCAGGGCGGCTATGGCTACACCTTC. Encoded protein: CASSQGQGGYGYTF.